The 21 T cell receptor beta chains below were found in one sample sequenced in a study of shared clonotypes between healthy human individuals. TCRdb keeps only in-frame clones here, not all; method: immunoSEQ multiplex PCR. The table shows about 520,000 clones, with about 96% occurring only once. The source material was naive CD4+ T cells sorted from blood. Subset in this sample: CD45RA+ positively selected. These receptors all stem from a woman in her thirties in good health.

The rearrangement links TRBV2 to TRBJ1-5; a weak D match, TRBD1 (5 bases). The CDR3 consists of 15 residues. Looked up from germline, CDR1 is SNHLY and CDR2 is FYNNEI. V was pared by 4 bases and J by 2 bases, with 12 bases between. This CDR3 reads CASSGLGLGNQPQHF. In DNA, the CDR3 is TGTGCCAGCAGTGGACTGGGACTAGGCAATCAGCCCCAGCATTTT.

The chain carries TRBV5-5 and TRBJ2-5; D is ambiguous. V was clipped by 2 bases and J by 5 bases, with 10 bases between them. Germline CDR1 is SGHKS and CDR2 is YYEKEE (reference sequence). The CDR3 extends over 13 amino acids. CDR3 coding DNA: TGTGCCAGCAGCTTCGTCCCGGAGGAGACCCAGTACTTC. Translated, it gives CASSFVPEETQYF.

CDR3 loop: CASSAGLRNEQFF. Here the CDR3 DNA reads TGTGCCAGTAGTGCCGGACTACGCAATGAGCAGTTCTTC. The rearrangement joins TRBV19 to TRBJ2-1, with D possibly being TRBD2 (6 bases). The germline V and J ends were trimmed by 5 bases and 6 bases, with 11 bases remaining between them. This CDR3 contains 13 residues. Looked up from germline, CDR1 is LNHDA and CDR2 is SQIVND (reference sequence).

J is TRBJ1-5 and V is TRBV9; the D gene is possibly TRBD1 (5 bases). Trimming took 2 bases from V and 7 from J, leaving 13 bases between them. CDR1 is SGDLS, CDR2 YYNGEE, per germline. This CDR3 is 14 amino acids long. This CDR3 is CASSVGQGWQPQHF. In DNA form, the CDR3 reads TGTGCCAGCAGCGTGGGTCAGGGTTGGCAGCCCCAGCATTTT.

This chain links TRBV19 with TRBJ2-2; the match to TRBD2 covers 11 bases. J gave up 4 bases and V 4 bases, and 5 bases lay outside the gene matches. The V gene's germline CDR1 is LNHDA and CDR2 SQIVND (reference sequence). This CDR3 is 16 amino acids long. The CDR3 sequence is CASSRLAGSGTGELFF. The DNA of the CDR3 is TGTGCCAGTAGTAGACTAGCGGGGTCGGGCACCGGGGAGCTGTTTTTT.

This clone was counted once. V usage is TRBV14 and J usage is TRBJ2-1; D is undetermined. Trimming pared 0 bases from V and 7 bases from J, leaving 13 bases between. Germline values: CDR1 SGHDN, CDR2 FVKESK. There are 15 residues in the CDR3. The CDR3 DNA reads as TGTGCCAGCAGCCAAGATCTATTAGCTGGGAATGAGCAGTTCTTC. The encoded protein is CASSQDLLAGNEQFF.

CDR3 region: CASGAGDTDTQYF. CDR3 in DNA: TGTGCCAGCGGGGCGGGAGACACAGATACGCAGTATTTT. This chain joins TRBV2 and TRBJ2-3; TRBD2 aligns across 7 bases. Germline V gene data show CDR1 as SNHLY and CDR2 as FYNNEI. J gave up 2 bases and V 8 bases, and 4 bases lay outside the gene matches. The CDR3 is 13 residues long. Combining the CDR3 with reference TRBV2 and TRBJ2-3 gives the whole variable domain EPEVTQTPSHQVTQMGQEVILRCVPISNHLYFYWYRQILGQKVEFLVSFYNNEISEKSEIFDDQFSVERPDGSNFTLKIRSTKLEDSAMYFCASGAGDTDTQYFGPGTRLTVL.

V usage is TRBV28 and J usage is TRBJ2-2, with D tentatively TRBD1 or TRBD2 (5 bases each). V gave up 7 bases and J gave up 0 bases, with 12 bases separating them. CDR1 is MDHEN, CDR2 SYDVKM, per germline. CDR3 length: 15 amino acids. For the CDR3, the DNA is TGTGCCAGCACCACCGGGACCGCGAACACCGGGGAGCTGTTTTTT. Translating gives CASTTGTANTGELFF. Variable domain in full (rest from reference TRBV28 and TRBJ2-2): DVKVTQSSRYLVKRTGEKVFLECVQDMDHENMFWYRQDPGLGLRLIYFSYDVKMKEKGDIPEGYSVSREKKERFSLILESASTNQTSMYLCASTTGTANTGELFFGEGSRLTVL.

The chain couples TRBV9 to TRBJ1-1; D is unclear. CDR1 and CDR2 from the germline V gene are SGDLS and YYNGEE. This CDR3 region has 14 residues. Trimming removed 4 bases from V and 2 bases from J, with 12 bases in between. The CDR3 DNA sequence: TGTGCCAGCAGCAGAGGGAAGTTCAACACTGAAGCTTTCTTT. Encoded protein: CASSRGKFNTEAFF.

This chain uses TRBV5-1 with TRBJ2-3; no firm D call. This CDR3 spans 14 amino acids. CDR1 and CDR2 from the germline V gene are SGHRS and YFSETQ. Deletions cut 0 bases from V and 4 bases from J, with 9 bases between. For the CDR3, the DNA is TGCGCCAGCAGCTTGGTATTAGGCGCAGATACGCAGTATTTT. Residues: CASSLVLGADTQYF.

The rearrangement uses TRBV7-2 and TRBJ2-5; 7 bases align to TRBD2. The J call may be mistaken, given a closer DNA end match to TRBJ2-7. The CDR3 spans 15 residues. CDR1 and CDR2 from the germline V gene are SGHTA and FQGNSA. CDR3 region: CASSRRFGRNNEQYF. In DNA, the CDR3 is TGTGCCAGCAGCCGACGATTCGGGAGGAATAACGAGCAGTACTTC.

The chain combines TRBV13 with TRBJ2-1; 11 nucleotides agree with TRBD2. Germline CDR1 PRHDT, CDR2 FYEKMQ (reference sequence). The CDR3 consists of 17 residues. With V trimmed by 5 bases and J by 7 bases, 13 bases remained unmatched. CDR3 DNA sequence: TGTGCCAGCAGCGGAGCAAAACTAGCGGGAGTTATGAATGAGCAGTTCTTC. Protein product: CASSGAKLAGVMNEQFF.

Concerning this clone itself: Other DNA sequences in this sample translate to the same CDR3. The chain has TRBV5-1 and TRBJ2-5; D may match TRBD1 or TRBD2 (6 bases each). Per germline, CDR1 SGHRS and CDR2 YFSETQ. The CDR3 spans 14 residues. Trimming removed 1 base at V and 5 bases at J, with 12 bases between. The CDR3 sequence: CASSLSGAGETQYF. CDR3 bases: TGCGCCAGCAGCTTGTCAGGGGCGGGGGAGACCCAGTACTTC.

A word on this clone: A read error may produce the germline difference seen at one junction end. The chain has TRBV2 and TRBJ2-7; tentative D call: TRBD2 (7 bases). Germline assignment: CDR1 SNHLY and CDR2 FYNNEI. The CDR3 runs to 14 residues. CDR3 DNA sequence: TGTGCCAGCAGTGAAGCCACGACTCGCGCGGGGGCGCTCTTC. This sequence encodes CASSEATTRAGALF.

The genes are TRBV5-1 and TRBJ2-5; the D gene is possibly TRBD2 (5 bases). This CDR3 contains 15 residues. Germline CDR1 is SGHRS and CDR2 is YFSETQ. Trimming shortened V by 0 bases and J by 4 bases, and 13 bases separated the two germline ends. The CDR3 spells CASSLGGLGSETQYF. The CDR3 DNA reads TGCGCCAGCAGCTTGGGCGGGTTGGGCTCAGAGACCCAGTACTTC.

CDR3 nucleotides: TGTGCCAGCAGTTACTCGAACGCGGGAGGGCTTAATGAGCAGTTCTTC. Translated, it gives CASSYSNAGGLNEQFF. V is TRBV6-6 and J is TRBJ2-1; 9 bases fit TRBD2. V trimming: 0 bases; J trimming: 7 bases; junction bases outside the gene matches: 7. Germline V CDR1 and CDR2: MNHNY, SVGAGI (reference sequence). The CDR3 contains 16 residues.

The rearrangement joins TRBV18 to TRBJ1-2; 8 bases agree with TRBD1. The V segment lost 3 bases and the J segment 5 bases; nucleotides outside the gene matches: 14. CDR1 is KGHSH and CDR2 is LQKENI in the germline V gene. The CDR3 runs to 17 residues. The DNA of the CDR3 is TGTGCCAGCTCACCCGGACAGGGTGGTATATCAATTTATGGCTACACCTTC. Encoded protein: CASSPGQGGISIYGYTF.

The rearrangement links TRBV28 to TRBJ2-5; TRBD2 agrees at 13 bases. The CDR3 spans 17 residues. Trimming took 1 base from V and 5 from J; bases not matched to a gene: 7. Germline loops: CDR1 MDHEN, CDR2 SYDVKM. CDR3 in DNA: TGTGCCAGCAGTTTATTTCGGACTAGCGGGAGCGGTGAGACCCAGTACTTC. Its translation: CASSLFRTSGSGETQYF.

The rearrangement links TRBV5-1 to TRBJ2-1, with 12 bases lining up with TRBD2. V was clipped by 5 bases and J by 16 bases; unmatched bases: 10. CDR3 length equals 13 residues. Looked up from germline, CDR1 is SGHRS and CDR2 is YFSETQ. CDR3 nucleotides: TGCGCCAGCAGTCCTGGACTAGCGGGGTTGGGATTCTTC. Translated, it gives CASSPGLAGLGFF.

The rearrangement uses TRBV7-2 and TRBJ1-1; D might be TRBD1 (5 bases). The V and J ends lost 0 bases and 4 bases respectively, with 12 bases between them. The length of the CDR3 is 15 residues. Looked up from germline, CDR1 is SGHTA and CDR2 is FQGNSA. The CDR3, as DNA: TGTGCCAGCAGCTTAGCGTCGGGGCTTTTCACTGAAGCTTTCTTT. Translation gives CASSLASGLFTEAFF. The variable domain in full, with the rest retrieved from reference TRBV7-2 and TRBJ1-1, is GAGVSQSPSNKVTEKGKDVELRCDPISGHTALYWYRQSLGQGLEFLIYFQGNSAPDKSGLPSDRFSAERTGGSVSTLTIQRTQQEDSAVYLCASSLASGLFTEAFFGQGTRLTVV.

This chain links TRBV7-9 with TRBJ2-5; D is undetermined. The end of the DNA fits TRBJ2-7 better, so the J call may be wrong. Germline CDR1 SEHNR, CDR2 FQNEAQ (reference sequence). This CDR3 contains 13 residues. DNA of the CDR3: TGTGCCAGCAGCTTAGGAGCTACCTACGAGCAGTACTTC. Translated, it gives CASSLGATYEQYF.